This TCR beta chain came from a study of cytotoxic CD8 clonotypes in ibrutinib-treated CLL. The assay was immunoSEQ multiplex PCR, and TCRdb's table has in-frame clones only and misses some. The sample holds 200,000 to 250,000 clones, approximately 79% seen once. Material: PBMCs, obtained after 12 months of ibrutinib treatment. The clonotype was recovered from a human donor with chronic lymphocytic leukemia.

CDR3 nucleotide sequence: TGCGCCAGCAGCCAAGATGAAGGACTGCCTCGCCATGGCTACACCTTC. As protein: CASSQDEGLPRHGYTF. The chain joins TRBV4-1 to TRBJ1-2, with D unresolved. Germline V gene data show CDR1 as MGHRA and CDR2 as YSYEKL. V lost 0 bases and J 6 bases, leaving 17 bases between the germline ends. This CDR3 contains 16 residues.